This is a list of T cell receptor beta chains from one sample in a study of vaccination and CD4 T cells after COVID-19. TCRdb re-derived calls from the PCR reads in MiXCR, one entry per CDR3 protein. This table holds some 9,300 distinct CDR3 sequences, about 60% found once. No cognate antigen is known for these TCRs. The sequenced sample consisted of CD4+ T cells from blood, cultured in vitro. These receptors came from a human donor who had recovered from COVID-19. Both conserved end residues are part of each CDR3. Fields, in order: clone size, J gene, V gene, D gene, CDR3 DNA, CDR3 protein. The D gene is left open where the match is weak. Clone size, where shown, is once, few, many, or a class for clones that have expanded.

>NA|TRBJ2-5|TRBV24-1|NA
TGTGCCACCAGTGATTTCCAGGGTGACGTCCAAGAGACCCAGTACTTC
CATSDFQGDVQETQYF
>NA|TRBJ1-3|TRBV7-9|NA
TGTGCCAGCAGCTCGTCAGGGTTTTCGAACACCATATATTTT
CASSSSGFSNTIYF
>NA|TRBJ1-2|TRBV9|NA
TGTGCCAGCAGCGTAGAAGGCTTAGGGTGGGACTATGGCTACACCTTC
CASSVEGLGWDYGYTF
>NA|TRBJ2-7|TRBV2|NA
TGTGCCAGCAGTGGGAGGTTCGAGCAGTACTTC
CASSGRFEQYF
>NA|TRBJ1-6|TRBV12-3/TRBV12-4|NA
TGTGCCAGCCGGGGCGGGGTCGCGAATTCACCCCTCCACTTT
CASRGGVANSPLHF
>NA|TRBJ1-5|TRBV20-1|TRBD1
TGCAGTGCTAGAGATTGGGGACAGGGAGGTCAGCCCCAGCATTTT
CSARDWGQGGQPQHF
>NA|TRBJ2-5|TRBV20-1|TRBD2
TGCAGTGCTGCCGGGACTAGCGGAGAGACCCAGTACTTC
CSAAGTSGETQYF
>NA|TRBJ1-1|TRBV28|TRBD1
TGTGCCAGCAGTTTAGGCCAGGGGGCGTTATGGGCTGAAGCTTTCTTT
CASSLGQGALWAEAFF
>medium-sized|TRBJ1-5|TRBV20-1|NA
TGCAGTGCTAGAGATTCCAAGGTATTGCAGCCCCAGCATTTT
CSARDSKVLQPQHF
>NA|TRBJ2-2|TRBV11-3|NA
TGTGCCAGCAGCTTACAGGGCGACACCGGGGAGCTGTTTTTT
CASSLQGDTGELFF
>once|TRBJ2-3|TRBV20-1|NA
TGCGGTATGGAGGGGGGAGGCGCAGATACGCAGTATTTT
CGMEGGGADTQYF
>NA|TRBJ2-3|TRBV20-1|NA
TGCAGTGCTAGAGATTTGAGCACAGATACGCAGTATTTT
CSARDLSTDTQYF
>NA|TRBJ2-3|TRBV6-1|NA
TGTGCCAGCACGGCTAGCACAGATACGCAGTATTTT
CASTASTDTQYF
>NA|TRBJ2-2|TRBV6-1|NA
TGTGCCAGCAGTGAATATGGGGGAGGGGGCACCGGGGAGCTGTTTTTT
CASSEYGGGGTGELFF
>NA|TRBJ2-5|TRBV2|NA
TGTGCCAGCAGTGGGGGGCTGGAGACCCAGTACTTC
CASSGGLETQYF
>NA|TRBJ2-3|TRBV30|TRBD2
TGTGCCTGGACGTGGGCGGGAGCGGCTTCACGCACAGATACGCAGTATTTT
CAWTWAGAASRTDTQYF
>few|TRBJ1-5|TRBV6-5|TRBD1
TGTGCCAGCAGTTACTGGGCCGGGACAGGGGACCAGCCCCAGCATTTT
CASSYWAGTGDQPQHF
>NA|TRBJ2-1|TRBV7-8|TRBD2
TGTGCCAGCAGCTCTAAACTAGCGGGGGCCACAGGTGAGCAGTTCTTC
CASSSKLAGATGEQFF
>NA|TRBJ2-7|TRBV7-9|NA
TGTGCCAGCAGCGGGGGAATGGGGCTAGCCGACTACGAGCAGTACTTC
CASSGGMGLADYEQYF
>once|TRBJ2-3|TRBV7-2|TRBD2
TGTGCCAGCAGCTCTAGACTAGCGGGGCTTACGCAGTATTTT
CASSSRLAGLTQYF
>NA|TRBJ2-1|TRBV20-1|TRBD2
TGCAGTGCTAGAGATGGGGGGGATGAGCAGTTCTTC
CSARDGGDEQFF
>NA|TRBJ1-2|TRBV3-1|NA
TGTGCCAGCAGCCAGGGGGGAGGCTACACCTTC
CASSQGGGYTF
>NA|TRBJ2-7|TRBV21-1|NA
TGTGCCAGCAGCAAAGTAAAAGAGAGCTCCTACGAGCAGTACTTC
CASSKVKESSYEQYF
>few|TRBJ1-1|TRBV2|NA
TGTGCCAGCAGTGAACAGGTTTCCACTGAAGCTTTCTTT
CASSEQVSTEAFF
>NA|TRBJ1-3|TRBV10-3|NA
TGTGCCATCAGTGTTCGGAGAAACACCATATATTTT
CAISVRRNTIYF
>NA|TRBJ1-1|TRBV12-3/TRBV12-4|NA
TGTGCCAGCAGTTTATCCCGTACAGGGCGAACTGAAGCTTTCTTT
CASSLSRTGRTEAFF
>few|TRBJ1-6|TRBV20-1|NA
TGTAGTGCTGAACCCCGGGACACCATCTTCCCCCTCCACTTT
CSAEPRDTIFPLHF
>NA|TRBJ1-1|TRBV6-1|NA
TGTGCCAGCAGAATCCCCGACCGTGAGGTGATGAACACTGAAGCTTTCTTT
CASRIPDREVMNTEAFF
>few|TRBJ2-3|TRBV20-1|NA
TGCAGTGCTAGGTACCCGAGGGGCACTAGCACAGATACGCAGTATTTT
CSARYPRGTSTDTQYF
>NA|TRBJ2-2|TRBV19|NA
TGTGCCAGTAGGAGGGAAACGAACACCGGGGAGCTGTTTTTT
CASRRETNTGELFF
>few|TRBJ2-5|TRBV7-2|NA
TGTGCCAGCAGGTTAAACGGTGTCACAGAAGAGACCCAGTACTTC
CASRLNGVTEETQYF
>NA|TRBJ1-2|TRBV2|NA
TGTGCCAGCACCAAACAGGGCACCGTTAACTATGGCTACACCTTC
CASTKQGTVNYGYTF
>NA|TRBJ2-7|TRBV20-1|NA
TGCAGTGGTAGGGGAGGGGGTTTTGACGAGCAGTACTTC
CSGRGGGFDEQYF
>NA|TRBJ1-2|TRBV27|NA
TGTGCCAGCAGTGGAGGGCCCCCTGGGCTTTTGGGCTACACCTTC
CASSGGPPGLLGYTF
>once|TRBJ2-6|TRBV7-8|TRBD2
TGTGCCAGCAGCTTAGTCTCGTTCGGGGGGGCTGGGGCCAACGTCCTGACTTTC
CASSLVSFGGAGANVLTF
>NA|TRBJ2-1|TRBV24-1|TRBD2
TGTGCCACCAGTGATACTAGCGGGGGGAGCTCCTACAATGAGCAGTTCTTC
CATSDTSGGSSYNEQFF
>once|TRBJ1-2|TRBV7-2|NA
TGTGCCAGCAGCTTAGGTATAGGGCTCTATTCCAACTATGGCTACACCTTC
CASSLGIGLYSNYGYTF
>few|TRBJ1-1|TRBV24-1|TRBD1
TGTGCCACCAGTACAGGGGGCGAAGCTTTCTTT
CATSTGGEAFF
>few|TRBJ2-1|TRBV20-1|TRBD2
TGCAGTGCTAGCGGGGGGGCCATCGGTGAGCAGTTCTTC
CSASGGAIGEQFF
>few|TRBJ1-2|TRBV2|TRBD1
TGTGCCAGCAGGGACAGGGGGTTTGGCTACACCTTC
CASRDRGFGYTF
>NA|TRBJ2-7|TRBV20-1|NA
TGCAGTGCTAGAGATTTCCAGCGGAACTCCTACGAGCAGTACTTC
CSARDFQRNSYEQYF
>few|TRBJ1-1|TRBV6-4|TRBD1
TGTGCCAGCAGTGACTCGAGACAGGGTTCGGACACTGAAGCTTTCTTT
CASSDSRQGSDTEAFF
>few|TRBJ1-2|TRBV20-1|NA
TGCAGTGCCGAGGGGTGGGGCGGGAATGGCTACACCTTC
CSAEGWGGNGYTF
>few|TRBJ2-1|TRBV20-1|NA
TGCAGTGCTTTCACGGGACCTTACAATGAGCAGTTCTTC
CSAFTGPYNEQFF
>NA|TRBJ2-3|TRBV12-3/TRBV12-4|NA
TGTGCCAGCAGTCCCCATCGGAGTAGCAACTTGTATTTT
CASSPHRSSNLYF
>few|TRBJ1-2|TRBV15|TRBD1
TGTGCCACCAGCAGAGTAGACAGGGGGCTGAACTATGGCTACACCTTC
CATSRVDRGLNYGYTF
>NA|TRBJ2-3|TRBV20-1|NA
TGCAGTGCCCCGGACTCACGAGCCGCAGATACGCAGTATTTT
CSAPDSRAADTQYF